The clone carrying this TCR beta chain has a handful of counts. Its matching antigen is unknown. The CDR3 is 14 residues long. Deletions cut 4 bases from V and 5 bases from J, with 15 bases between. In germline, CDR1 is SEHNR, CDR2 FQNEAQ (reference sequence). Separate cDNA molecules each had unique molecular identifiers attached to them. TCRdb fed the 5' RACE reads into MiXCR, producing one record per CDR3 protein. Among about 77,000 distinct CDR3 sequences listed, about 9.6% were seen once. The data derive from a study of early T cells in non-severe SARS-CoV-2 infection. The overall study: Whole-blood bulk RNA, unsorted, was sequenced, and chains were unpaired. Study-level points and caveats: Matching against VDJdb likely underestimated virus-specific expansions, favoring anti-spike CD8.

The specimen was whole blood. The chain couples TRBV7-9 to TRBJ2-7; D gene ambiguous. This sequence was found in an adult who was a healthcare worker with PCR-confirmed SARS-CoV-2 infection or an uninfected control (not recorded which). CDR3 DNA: TGTGCCAGCAGCTCCTGGGAACTTTGGGACGAGCAGTACTTC. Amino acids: CASSSWELWDEQYF.